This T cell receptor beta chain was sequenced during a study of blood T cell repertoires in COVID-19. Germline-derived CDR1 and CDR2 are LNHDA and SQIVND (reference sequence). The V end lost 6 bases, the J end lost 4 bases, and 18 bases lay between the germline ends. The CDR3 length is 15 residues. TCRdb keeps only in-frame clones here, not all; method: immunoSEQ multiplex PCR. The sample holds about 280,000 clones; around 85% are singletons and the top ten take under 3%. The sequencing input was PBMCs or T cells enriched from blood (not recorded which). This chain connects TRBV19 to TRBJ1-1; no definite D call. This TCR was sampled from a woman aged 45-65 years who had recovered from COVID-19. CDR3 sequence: CASSPPLRRVTEAFF. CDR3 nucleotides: TGTGCCAGTAGCCCCCCCCTACGTCGGGTCACTGAAGCTTTCTTT. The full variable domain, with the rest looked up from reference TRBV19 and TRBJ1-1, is DGGITQSPKYLFRKEGQNVTLSCEQNLNHDAMYWYRQDPGQGLRLIYYSQIVNDFQKGDIAEGYSVSREKKESFPLTVTSAQKNPTAFYLCASSPPLRRVTEAFFGQGTRLTVV.